The next 10 T cell receptor beta chains were all read from a single sample in a study of T cells in Graves' hyperthyroidism and ophthalmopathy. From RNA transcripts, TCR beta CDR3 regions were amplified. In the first-round RT-PCR of the TCR CDR3, the HTBI primer set was used. TCRdb fed the multiplex PCR reads into MiXCR, producing one record per CDR3 protein. The table includes approximately 300,000 distinct CDR3 sequences, around 20% detected once. Sample: blood. These TCRs come from a man over 45 with Graves' ophthalmopathy.

The V call is TRBV12-3 or TRBV12-4, the J call TRBJ2-1; D call uncertain. Trimming cost V 6 bases and J 5 bases, with 17 bases left between them. The CDR3 consists of 15 residues. The CDR3 nucleotides read TGTGCCAGCAGCTACCTAGATTTTGCGGACAATGAGCAGTTCTTC. Translation gives CASSYLDFADNEQFF.

This clonotype was picked up a small number of times. The chain carries TRBV12-3 or TRBV12-4 and TRBJ2-4; TRBD2 matches 12 bases. V lost 3 bases to trimming and J lost 4 bases; unmatched junction nucleotides: 7. The CDR3 sequence is 17 residues long. As DNA, the CDR3 is TGTGCCAGCAGTTTCAGGTCTAGCGGGGGGGAAAAAAACATTCAGTACTTC. It yields the protein CASSFRSSGGEKNIQYF.

This clonotype appeared many times. The chain employs TRBV2 and TRBJ2-7, with D tentatively TRBD1 (5 bases). The CDR3 is 13 amino acids. CDR1 is SNHLY and CDR2 is FYNNEI in the germline V gene. V lost 8 bases and J 9 bases, leaving 20 bases between the germline ends. CDR3 in amino acids: CASLSTSTVGQYF. CDR3 DNA sequence: TGTGCCAGCCTCTCTACATCGACAGTAGGGCAGTACTTC.

This chain links TRBV3-1 with TRBJ1-3; D unclear. Germline V lookup: CDR1 LGHDT, CDR2 YNNKEL (reference sequence). The CDR3 is 14 amino acids. V lost 3 bases to trimming and J lost 5 bases, with 11 bases between them. CDR3 loop: CASSQRDGRNTIYF. Here the CDR3 DNA reads TGTGCCAGCAGCCAGCGAGACGGAAGAAACACCATATATTTT.

This clonotype has at least ten counts. The V and J genes are TRBV28 and TRBJ1-5, with D perhaps TRBD1 (5 bases). The CDR3 loop spans 14 amino acids. The germline gives CDR1 MDHEN, CDR2 SYDVKM. With 7 bases removed from V and 4 bases from J, the gap between germline ends came to 14 bases. As DNA, the CDR3 is TGTGCCAGCAACCGGGCCGGGGGGAATCAGCCCCAGCATTTT. It codes for CASNRAGGNQPQHF.

Note on this clonotype: A much larger clone lies one base from this, so it may be a read error. V usage is TRBV7-9 and J usage is TRBJ2-1, with D perhaps matching TRBD1 (7 bases). The ends were cut back, 8 bases at V and 5 bases at J, with 19 bases in the middle. CDR3 length equals 15 residues. Per the germline V gene, CDR1 is SEHNR and CDR2 is FQNEAQ (reference sequence). CDR3 sequence reads: CASAMQGGSDNEQFF. The CDR3 nucleotides are TGTGCCAGCGCCATGCAGGGGGGTTCCGACAATGAGCAGTTCTTC.

In this sample, this clonotype turned up many times. This chain uses TRBV7-9 with TRBJ2-7; the D gene could be TRBD1 or TRBD2 (5 bases each). V lost 1 base and J lost 1, with 11 bases in between. CDR1 is SEHNR and CDR2 is FQNEAQ in the germline V gene (reference sequence). This CDR3 contains 15 residues. The DNA of the CDR3 is TGTGCCAGCAGCTTAGGGGCAGGGAGATCCTACGAGCAGTACTTC. Translated, it gives CASSLGAGRSYEQYF. The variable domain in full, with the rest retrieved from reference TRBV7-9 and TRBJ2-7, is DTGVSQNPRHKITKRGQNVTFRCDPISEHNRLYWYRQTLGQGPEFLTYFQNEAQLEKSRLLSDRFSAERPKGSFSTLEIQRTEQGDSAMYLCASSLGAGRSYEQYFGPGTRLTVT.

At least ten counts were recorded for this clonotype. The chain combines TRBV2 with TRBJ2-2; TRBD1 aligns across 9 bases. The J segment lost 3 bases and the V segment lost 8 bases, leaving 1 base of the junction unmatched. This CDR3 spans 13 amino acids. Germline values: CDR1 SNHLY, CDR2 FYNNEI. CDR3 region: CASGQGYTGELFF. The CDR3 nucleotides are TGTGCCAGCGGACAGGGGTACACCGGGGAGCTGTTTTTT.

As DNA, the CDR3 is TGTGCCAGCAGGCCCGGGCCACCCTCTGGAAACACCATATATTTT. It specifies CASRPGPPSGNTIYF. The V and J genes are TRBV28 and TRBJ1-3, with unresolved D. V lost 6 bases, J lost 0 bases, and 12 bases lay in between. Germline CDR1 is MDHEN and CDR2 is SYDVKM. This CDR3 comprises 15 residues. The full variable domain, in which reference TRBV28 and TRBJ1-3 provide the parts outside the CDR3, is DVKVTQSSRYLVKRTGEKVFLECVQDMDHENMFWYRQDPGLGLRLIYFSYDVKMKEKGDIPEGYSVSREKKERFSLILESASTNQTSMYLCASRPGPPSGNTIYFGEGSWLTVV.

The V and J genes are TRBV20-1 and TRBJ2-3; 7 bases are a match to TRBD2. The CDR3 has 15 amino acids. Germline-derived CDR1 and CDR2 are DFQATT and SNEGSKA (reference sequence). The ends lost 3 bases at V and 6 bases at J; junction bases unmatched: 12. The DNA of the CDR3 is TGCAGTGCTAGGCTAGCGGAAGCTCTTACGGATACGCAGTATTTT. It is translated as CSARLAEALTDTQYF.